The 11 T cell receptor beta chains below come from one sample, sequenced in a study of blood T cells in healthy people across ages. Alongside a J-beta primer mix, a sample-barcoded 5' primer served in a second PCR lasting roughly 6 to 11 cycles. TCRdb processed the 5' RACE reads anew with MiXCR; each CDR3 protein has one entry. The data show about 580,000 distinct CDR3 sequences, 40% to 55% seen once. Specimen: blood. All receptors derive from a man of 80 years or more in good health.

The V and J genes are TRBV28 and TRBJ2-5; 9 bases are a match to TRBD1. Germline V gene sequence: CDR1 MDHEN, CDR2 SYDVKM. V gave up 5 bases and J gave up 6 bases; unmatched junction bases: 13. The CDR3 runs to 16 residues. CDR3 nucleotide sequence: TGTGCCAGCAGTCCAATACCGGGACAGGGCAGGAAGACCCAGTACTTC. Translating it yields CASSPIPGQGRKTQYF.

This clonotype was found many times. The chain combines TRBV6-5 with TRBJ2-7; D is perhaps TRBD1 or TRBD2 (5 bases each). The CDR3 is 13 amino acids. Per germline, CDR1 MNHEY and CDR2 SVGAGI. Trimming took off 0 bases at V and 6 bases at J, with 9 bases between the two ends. The CDR3 DNA follows: TGTGCCAGCAGTTACTCGACGGGGACCGAGCAGTACTTC. Amino acids: CASSYSTGTEQYF.

The chain joins TRBV29-1 to TRBJ2-1; TRBD2 aligns across 10 bases. The germline V gene encodes CDR1 SQVTM and CDR2 ANQGSEA. The CDR3 consists of 16 residues. The J segment lost 4 bases and the V segment lost 0 bases, leaving 6 bases of the junction unmatched. CDR3 DNA: TGCAGCGTTGAAGATGGGTCTAGCGGGAGATACAATGAGCAGTTCTTC. The encoded protein is CSVEDGSSGRYNEQFF.

This clonotype was found a few times. The V gene is TRBV5-5, the J gene TRBJ1-2; D remains ambiguous. There are 15 residues in the CDR3. V was clipped by 0 bases and J by 4 bases, with 13 bases between them. Looked up from germline, CDR1 is SGHKS and CDR2 is YYEKEE (reference sequence). The CDR3 nucleotides read TGTGCCAGCAGCTTGGCAGCGATGCAGGCCTATGGCTACACCTTC. The encoded protein is CASSLAAMQAYGYTF.

This clonotype was found many times. This CDR3 is CASKTSGRDLYEQYF. The DNA for the CDR3 is TGTGCCAGCAAGACTAGCGGGAGGGATCTATACGAGCAGTACTTC. The V call is TRBV6-5, the J call TRBJ2-7; 14 bases agree with TRBD2. Losses at the gene ends were 7 bases for V and 4 bases for J; bases not matched to a gene: 6. Germline CDR1 is MNHEY and CDR2 is SVGAGI. This CDR3 has 15 residues.

Details on this clonotype: This may arise from a read error, as a much more abundant clone is one base away. The chain joins TRBV6-5 to TRBJ2-5; D tentatively fits TRBD1 or TRBD2 (6 bases each). V was shortened by 5 bases and J by 11 bases, with 18 bases between the two germline ends. Germline values: CDR1 MNHEY, CDR2 SVGAGI. The CDR3 covers 13 residues. The CDR3 spells CASSIPQGGEQYF. In DNA, the CDR3 is TGTGCCAGCAGTATCCCACAGGGCGGGGAGCAGTACTTC.

The chain employs TRBV2 and TRBJ2-7; 8 bases align to TRBD2. With 6 bases clipped from V and 7 bases from J, the junction kept 8 bases outside the gene matches. CDR3 length equals 13 residues. Germline V CDR1 and CDR2: SNHLY, FYNNEI. The CDR3 nucleotides read TGTGCCAGCAGGGGACTAGTGCTGAGGGAGCAGTACTTC. The encoded protein is CASRGLVLREQYF.

This clonotype was observed a handful of times. V is TRBV6-6 and J is TRBJ1-1; D remains unclear. Germline V gene lookup returns CDR1 MNHNY and CDR2 SVGAGI (reference sequence). V was cut by 7 bases and J by 2 bases, with 11 bases left in between. The CDR3 runs 13 residues. CDR3 DNA sequence: TGTGCCAGCAATCAAGGCAGCAACACTGAAGCTTTCTTT. Protein product: CASNQGSNTEAFF.

The chain carries TRBV7-9 and TRBJ1-4; D is undetermined. CDR1 is SEHNR and CDR2 is FQNEAQ in the germline V gene (reference sequence). The CDR3 runs 15 residues. V lost 1 base and J 4 bases, leaving 10 bases between the germline ends. CDR3 region: CASSLGTARNEKLFF. For the CDR3, the DNA is TGTGCCAGCAGCTTAGGAACAGCTCGTAATGAAAAACTGTTTTTT.

There are a few counts of this clonotype. V gene TRBV6-6 combines with J gene TRBJ1-5; D not certain. Per germline, CDR1 MNHNY and CDR2 SVGAGI (reference sequence). V gave up 0 bases and J gave up 1 base, with 13 bases separating them. This CDR3 spans 17 amino acids. CDR3 DNA: TGTGCCAGCAGTTACTCGAATCGTATGGGGAGCAATCAGCCCCAGCATTTT. As protein: CASSYSNRMGSNQPQHF.

V and J are TRBV7-2 and TRBJ2-1, with 8 nucleotides matching TRBD2. The germline V gene has CDR1 SGHTA and CDR2 FQGNSA. V dropped 5 bases and J dropped 9; count of bases not matched to a gene: 21. The CDR3 is 18 amino acids. The CDR3 DNA reads as TGTGCCAGCAGCCGAGGTAGCGGGACTACCATTAGAAGCGGTGAGCAGTTCTTC. Translation: CASSRGSGTTIRSGEQFF.